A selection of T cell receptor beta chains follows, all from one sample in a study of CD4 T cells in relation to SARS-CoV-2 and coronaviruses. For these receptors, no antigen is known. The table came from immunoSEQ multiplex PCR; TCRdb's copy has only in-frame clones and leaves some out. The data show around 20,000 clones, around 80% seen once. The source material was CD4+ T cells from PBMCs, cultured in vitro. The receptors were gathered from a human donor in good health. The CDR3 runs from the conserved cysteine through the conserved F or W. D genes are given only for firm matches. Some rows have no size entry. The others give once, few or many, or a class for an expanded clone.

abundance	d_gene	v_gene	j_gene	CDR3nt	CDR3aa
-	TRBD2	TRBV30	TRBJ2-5	TGTGCCTGGAGTGAGTGGGGGGGGGAGACCCAGTACTTC	CAWSEWGGETQYF
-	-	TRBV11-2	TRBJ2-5	TGTGCCAGCAGCTTAGAATGGGAGACCCAGTACTTC	CASSLEWETQYF
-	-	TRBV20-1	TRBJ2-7	TGCAGTGCTAGGAAAATCGGCGAGCAGTACTTC	CSARKIGEQYF
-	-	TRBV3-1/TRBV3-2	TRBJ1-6	TGTGCCAGCAGCCACTTGGGTAGGGGGTCCTATAATTCACCCCTCCACTTT	CASSHLGRGSYNSPLHF
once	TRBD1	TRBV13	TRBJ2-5	TGTGCCAGCAGCTTAGAATACGGGACAGAAGGGGGCATGGAGACCCAGTACTTC	CASSLEYGTEGGMETQYF
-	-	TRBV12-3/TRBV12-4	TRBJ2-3	TGTGCCAGCAGTTTAATCGGTACGCAGTATTTT	CASSLIGTQYF
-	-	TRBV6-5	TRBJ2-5	TGTGCCAGCAGGGATGGGATCACGGGGGAGACCCAGTACTTC	CASRDGITGETQYF
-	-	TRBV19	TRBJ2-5	TGTGCCAGTAGTATAGCTTCGGGGGTCGAGACCCAGTACTTC	CASSIASGVETQYF
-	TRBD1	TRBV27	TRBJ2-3	TGTGCCAGCACGGGACAGCACACAGATACGCAGTATTTT	CASTGQHTDTQYF
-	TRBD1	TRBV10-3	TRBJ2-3	TGTGCCATCAGTGGCAGGACAGGCCCAGATACGCAGTATTTT	CAISGRTGPDTQYF
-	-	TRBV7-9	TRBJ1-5	TGTGCCAGCAGCTTAGACTTTGGGGCCCAGCATTTT	CASSLDFGAQHF
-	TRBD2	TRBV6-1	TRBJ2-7	TGTGCCAGCAGTGATCGTGGACTAGCGGGAGGGAGGGGCTACGAGCAGTACTTC	CASSDRGLAGGRGYEQYF
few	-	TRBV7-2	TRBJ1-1	TGTGCCAGCAGCCCAGGGACGGTGAACACTGAAGCTTTCTTT	CASSPGTVNTEAFF
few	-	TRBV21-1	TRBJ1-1	TGTGCCAGCAGCAAAGCCTTGGAGGCAGGCTGCGCTGAAGCTTTCTTT	CASSKALEAGCAEAFF
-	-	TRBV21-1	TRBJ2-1	TGTGCCAGCCTGGTCAATGAGCAGTTCTTC	CASLVNEQFF
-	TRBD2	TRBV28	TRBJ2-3	TGTGCCAGCAGTTACGGGACTAGCGACACAGATACGCAGTATTTT	CASSYGTSDTDTQYF
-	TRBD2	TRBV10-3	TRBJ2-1	TGTGCCATCAGTAACCAAGCGGGAGCCACCTACAATGAGCAGTTCTTC	CAISNQAGATYNEQFF
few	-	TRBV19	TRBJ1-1	TGTGCCAGTAGTGTCAGCTACCGGGACCTTTTTAAAGCTTTCTTT	CASSVSYRDLFKAFF
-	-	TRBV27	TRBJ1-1	TGTGCCAGCAGTAATAGACCGTCTGAAGCTTTCTTT	CASSNRPSEAFF
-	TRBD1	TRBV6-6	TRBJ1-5	TGTGCCAGCAGTTACCGGGACAGGGATCAGCCCCAGCATTTT	CASSYRDRDQPQHF
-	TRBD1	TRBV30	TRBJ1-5	TGTGCCTGGAGTTCCGGGACAGGGGTTATGGGCAATCAGCCCCAGCATTTT	CAWSSGTGVMGNQPQHF
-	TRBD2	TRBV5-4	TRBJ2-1	TGTGCCAGCAGCATTCTAGCGGGACTAACCTACAATGAGCAGTTCTTC	CASSILAGLTYNEQFF
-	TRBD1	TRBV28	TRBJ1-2	TGTGCCAGCAGTCCCGGGGACAGGAGAAACTATGGCTACACCTTC	CASSPGDRRNYGYTF
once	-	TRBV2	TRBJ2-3	TGTGCCAGCAGTGACGGGGGAGGGGGAGATACGCAGTATTTT	CASSDGGGGDTQYF
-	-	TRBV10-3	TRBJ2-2	TGTGCCATCAGTGAGTCTCTCCAGGGACCGAACACCGGGGAGCTGTTTTTT	CAISESLQGPNTGELFF
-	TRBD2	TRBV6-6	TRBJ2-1	TGTGCCAGCAGCCCCGCATTTGGGGCGGGGGACAATGAGCAGTTCTTC	CASSPAFGAGDNEQFF
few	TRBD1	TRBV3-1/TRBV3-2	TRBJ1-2	TGTGCCAGCAGCCGATCCGGGACAGGTCCTATGAGCTACACCTTC	CASSRSGTGPMSYTF
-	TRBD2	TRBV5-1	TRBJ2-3	TGCGCCAGCAACGACAAGACTAGCGGGAGTCTCACGCAGTATTTT	CASNDKTSGSLTQYF
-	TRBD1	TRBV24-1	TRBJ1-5	TGTGCCACCAGTGATCAGGGGGCCGGCAATCAGCCCCAGCATTTT	CATSDQGAGNQPQHF
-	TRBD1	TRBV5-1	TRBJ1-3	TGCGCCAGCAGCTTCTCCGGGACAGGCGGCTCTGGAAACACCATATATTTT	CASSFSGTGGSGNTIYF
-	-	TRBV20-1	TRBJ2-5	TGCAGTGCTAGAATCCCTGGGGCGTGGAACTTC	CSARIPGAWNF
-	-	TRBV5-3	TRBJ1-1	TGTGCCAGAAGCCATTCTGGACAGAGATCTGAAGCTTTCTTT	CARSHSGQRSEAFF
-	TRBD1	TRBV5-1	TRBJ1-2	TGCGCCAGCAGCAGAACGGGACAGGGGAGGGACTATGGCTACACCTTC	CASSRTGQGRDYGYTF
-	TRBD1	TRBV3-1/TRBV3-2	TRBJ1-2	TGTGCCAGCAGCTTCGGACAGGGGAACGGCTACACCTTC	CASSFGQGNGYTF
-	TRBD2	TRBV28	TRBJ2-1	TGTGCCACGGCGGGGGGGCTCGAACCCTACAATGAGCAGTTCTTC	CATAGGLEPYNEQFF
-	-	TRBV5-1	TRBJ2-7	TGCGCCAGCAGCTTGGAGGGGGTAATCTACGAGCAGTACTTC	CASSLEGVIYEQYF
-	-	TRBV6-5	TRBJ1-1	TGTGCCAGCAGTTACCTGGGTATCATGAACACTGAAGCTTTCTTT	CASSYLGIMNTEAFF
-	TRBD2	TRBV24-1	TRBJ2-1	TGTGCCACCAGTGACGGGACTAGACCCTACAATGAGCAGTTCTTC	CATSDGTRPYNEQFF
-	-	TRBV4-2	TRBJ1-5	TGTGCCAGCAGCCAAGACGAGGGTACCCAGCCCCAGCATTTT	CASSQDEGTQPQHF
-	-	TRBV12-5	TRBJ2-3	TGTGCTAGTGGTTTGGGGGGCGGCACAGATACGCAGTATTTT	CASGLGGGTDTQYF
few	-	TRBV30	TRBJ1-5	TGTGCCTGGAGTGTATACAGAGTCAATCAGCCCCAGCATTTT	CAWSVYRVNQPQHF
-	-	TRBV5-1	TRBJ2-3	TGCGCCAGCAGCCTAACTAGCACAAGCACAGATACGCAGTATTTT	CASSLTSTSTDTQYF
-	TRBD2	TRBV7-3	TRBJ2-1	TGTGCCAGCAGCTTAAATAGCGGGAGAATTGGAGAGCAGTTCTTC	CASSLNSGRIGEQFF